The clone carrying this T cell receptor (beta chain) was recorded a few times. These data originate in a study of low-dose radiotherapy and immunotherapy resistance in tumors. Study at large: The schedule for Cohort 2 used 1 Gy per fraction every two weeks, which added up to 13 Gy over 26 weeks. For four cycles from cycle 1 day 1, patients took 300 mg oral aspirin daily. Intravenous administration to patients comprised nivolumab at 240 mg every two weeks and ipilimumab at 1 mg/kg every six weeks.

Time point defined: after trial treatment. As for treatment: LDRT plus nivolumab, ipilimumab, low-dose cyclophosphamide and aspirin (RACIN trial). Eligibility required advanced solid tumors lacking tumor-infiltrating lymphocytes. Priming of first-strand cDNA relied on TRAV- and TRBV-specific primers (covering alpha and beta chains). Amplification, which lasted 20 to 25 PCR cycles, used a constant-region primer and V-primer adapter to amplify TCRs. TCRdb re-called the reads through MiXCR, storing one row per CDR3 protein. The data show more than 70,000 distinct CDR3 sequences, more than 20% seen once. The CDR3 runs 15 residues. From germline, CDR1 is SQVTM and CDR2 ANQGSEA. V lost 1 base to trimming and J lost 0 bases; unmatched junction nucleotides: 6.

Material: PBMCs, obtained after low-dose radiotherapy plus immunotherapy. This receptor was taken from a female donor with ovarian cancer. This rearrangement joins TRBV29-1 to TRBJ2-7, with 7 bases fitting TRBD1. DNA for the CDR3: TGCAGCGTTGAAGGTCGGGACAGAACCTCCTACGAGCAGTACTTC. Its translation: CSVEGRDRTSYEQYF.